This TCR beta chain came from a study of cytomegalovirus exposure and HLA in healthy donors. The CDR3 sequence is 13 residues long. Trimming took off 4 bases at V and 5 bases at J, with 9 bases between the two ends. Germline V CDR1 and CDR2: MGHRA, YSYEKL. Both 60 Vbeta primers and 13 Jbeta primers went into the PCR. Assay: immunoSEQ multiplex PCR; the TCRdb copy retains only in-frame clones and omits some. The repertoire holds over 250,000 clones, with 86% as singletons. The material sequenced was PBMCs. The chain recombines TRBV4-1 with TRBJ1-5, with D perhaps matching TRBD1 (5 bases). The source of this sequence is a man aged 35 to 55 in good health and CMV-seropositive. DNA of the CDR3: TGCGCCAGCAGCCCACAGACAGATCAGCCCCAGCATTTT. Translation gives CASSPQTDQPQHF.